This TCR beta chain was found in a study of blood T cells in healthy people across ages. Points on this clonotype: Its target is unknown.

Healthy Caucasians from Russia aged roughly 6 to 95 served as donors. Around 10 milliliters of peripheral blood were drawn from each donor. Together with a sample-barcoded 5' primer, a J-beta primer mix was included in a second PCR lasting about 7 to 12 cycles. Tagging of each cDNA molecule was performed by a template-switch adaptor with 12 random nucleotides. TCRdb independently ran MiXCR on the 5' RACE reads; one entry per CDR3 protein. The table lists just under 750,000 distinct CDR3 sequences, over 20% of them singletons. Study-wide results and caveats: Naive CD4+ cells and diversity were both higher in long-lived donors than in aged donors.

This receptor was obtained from a man aged 65 to 79 in good health. Sequencing used blood.

CDR3 protein: CSAIPGPTVSPLHF. For the CDR3, the DNA is TGCAGTGCTATTCCGGGACCCACCGTTTCACCCCTCCACTTT. The genes are TRBV20-1 and TRBJ1-6; perhaps TRBD1 as D (5 bases). The CDR3 is 14 residues long. The germline gives CDR1 DFQATT, CDR2 SNEGSKA (reference sequence). Trimming cost V 4 bases and J 9 bases, with 16 bases left between them.